A few counts support the clone carrying this T cell receptor beta chain. The data were obtained in a study of cytomegalovirus exposure and HLA in healthy donors. Vbeta (60) and Jbeta (13) primers were used in the PCR. This table comes from immunoSEQ multiplex PCR, and its TCRdb copy is limited to in-frame clones, with some not included. Of 95,000 to 150,000 clones detected, approximately 72% appear once; the ten largest clones hold about 1.5%. The TCR was taken from a man aged 18 to 29 in good health and CMV-seronegative. What was sequenced was PBMCs.

CDR3 region: CASSAMAGNQPQHF. The CDR3 nucleotides are TGTGCCAGTAGTGCTATGGCGGGCAATCAGCCCCAGCATTTT. The chain joins TRBV19 to TRBJ1-5, with no clear D. Trimming took off 5 bases at V and 2 bases at J, with 10 bases between the two ends. CDR3 length: 14 amino acids. Germline CDR1 reads LNHDA; CDR2 reads SQIVND (reference sequence).